This entry lists 21 T cell receptor beta chains sequenced from one sample in a study of blood T cell repertoires in COVID-19. Using immunoSEQ multiplex PCR, the repertoire was profiled, and TCRdb retains in-frame clones only, with some absent. This table has around 140,000 clones, approximately 90% appearing once. The source material was peripheral blood. The receptors originated from a man aged 55 to 69 with active or convalescent COVID-19.

CDR3 DNA sequence: TGCGCCAGCAGCTTGGAAGGGACAGGGGAAGCTTTCTTT. This translates into CASSLEGTGEAFF. The gene calls are TRBV5-1 and TRBJ1-1; 9 bases align to TRBD1. V was clipped by 0 bases and J by 8 bases; unmatched bases: 2. The CDR3 length is 13 residues. The germline CDR1 and CDR2 sequences are SGHRS and YFSETQ.

The CDR3 DNA reads as TGTGCCATCAGTGATCGGAAGGGGGGGCTAGCGGGAGGGCCTGAACCCTACAATGAGCAGTTCTTC. This encodes CAISDRKGGLAGGPEPYNEQFF. The chain combines TRBV10-3 with TRBJ2-1; 12 bases map to TRBD2. The CDR3 consists of 22 residues. J was trimmed by 2 bases and V by 3 bases; bases with no gene match: 20. Germline CDR1 reads ENHRY; CDR2 reads SYGVKD.

The gene calls are TRBV2 and TRBJ2-1; D gene ambiguous. The CDR3 covers 12 residues. Trimming cost V 5 bases and J 8 bases, with 10 bases left between them. The germline V gene encodes CDR1 SNHLY and CDR2 FYNNEI. DNA for the CDR3: TGTGCCAGCAGTCCGACTTCAGATGAGCAGTTCTTC. As protein: CASSPTSDEQFF. The full variable domain, rest sourced from reference TRBV2 and TRBJ2-1, is EPEVTQTPSHQVTQMGQEVILRCVPISNHLYFYWYRQILGQKVEFLVSFYNNEISEKSEIFDDQFSVERPDGSNFTLKIRSTKLEDSAMYFCASSPTSDEQFFGPGTRLTVL.

The chain carries TRBV2 and TRBJ1-2, with D tentatively TRBD1 (6 bases). The CDR3 consists of 14 residues. V was clipped by 9 bases and J by 6 bases, with 20 bases between them. Germline CDR1 and CDR2: SNHLY and FYNNEI. CDR3 nucleotides: TGTGCCAGTTCGACAGGTTGGTTGGCGGATGGCTACACCTTC. Translated: CASSTGWLADGYTF. The whole variable domain, filled in from reference TRBV2 and TRBJ1-2, reads EPEVTQTPSHQVTQMGQEVILRCVPISNHLYFYWYRQILGQKVEFLVSFYNNEISEKSEIFDDQFSVERPDGSNFTLKIRSTKLEDSAMYFCASSTGWLADGYTFGSGTRLTVV.

This clone was counted between two and nine times. The genes are TRBV19 and TRBJ1-2; 8 positions agree with TRBD1. The length of the CDR3 is 15 residues. Germline V gives CDR1 LNHDA, CDR2 SQIVND (reference sequence). J gave up 3 bases and V 0 bases, and 3 bases lay outside the gene matches. The CDR3 spells CASSIDPTGDYGYTF. The CDR3 DNA follows: TGTGCCAGTAGTATAGACCCGACAGGGGACTATGGCTACACCTTC. Using reference TRBV19 and TRBJ1-2 for the parts outside the CDR3, the full variable domain is DGGITQSPKYLFRKEGQNVTLSCEQNLNHDAMYWYRQDPGQGLRLIYYSQIVNDFQKGDIAEGYSVSREKKESFPLTVTSAQKNPTAFYLCASSIDPTGDYGYTFGSGTRLTVV.

This chain connects TRBV6-7 to TRBJ1-6; maybe TRBD1 (5 bases). TRBV6-7 is an ORF; its function is uncertain. Trimming took 8 bases from V and 11 from J, leaving 28 bases between them. The CDR3 totals 17 residues. This CDR3 is CASPSDRFFPPRPPLHF. The CDR3 coding sequence is TGTGCCAGCCCTAGCGACAGATTTTTTCCCCCTAGGCCACCCCTCCACTTT.

The chain carries TRBV7-2 and TRBJ1-2, with TRBD1 matching over 8 bases. Trimming removed 3 bases from V and 0 bases from J; junction bases left unmatched: 6. This CDR3 is 16 amino acids long. Germline lookup yields CDR1 SGHTA and CDR2 FQGNSA. CDR3 DNA: TGTGCCAGCAGCTTGACTGGGACAGGTTCTAACTATGGCTACACCTTC. It specifies CASSLTGTGSNYGYTF.

The rearrangement joins TRBV28 to TRBJ2-7; D perhaps matches TRBD1 (5 bases). Germline lookup yields CDR1 MDHEN and CDR2 SYDVKM. The CDR3 is 15 amino acids. V lost 7 bases and J 4 bases, leaving 20 bases between the germline ends. DNA for the CDR3: TGTGCCAGCAACCCTTACCCCTCACAGGATTACGAGCAGTACTTC. It is translated as CASNPYPSQDYEQYF. Together with reference TRBV28 and TRBJ2-7, the CDR3 gives the full variable domain: DVKVTQSSRYLVKRTGEKVFLECVQDMDHENMFWYRQDPGLGLRLIYFSYDVKMKEKGDIPEGYSVSREKKERFSLILESASTNQTSMYLCASNPYPSQDYEQYFGPGTRLTVT.

This chain connects TRBV7-3 to TRBJ2-1, with 9 bases fitting TRBD2. V shed 4 bases, J shed 8 bases, and the junction held 6 bases outside the gene matches. Per germline, CDR1 SGHTA and CDR2 FQGTGA. The CDR3 has 14 amino acids. CDR3 DNA sequence: TGTGCCAGCAGCTATAGCGGGAGTTGGGATGAGCAGTTCTTC. Protein product: CASSYSGSWDEQFF. Based on the CDR3 plus reference TRBV7-3 and TRBJ2-1, the full variable domain is GAGVSQTPSNKVTEKGKYVELRCDPISGHTALYWYRQSLGQGPEFLIYFQGTGAADDSGLPNDRFFAVRPEGSVSTLKIQRTERGDSAVYLCASSYSGSWDEQFFGPGTRLTVL.

J is TRBJ1-1 and V is TRBV3-1 (or the pseudogene TRBV3-2); TRBD1 might be the D (6 bases). Trimming pared 5 bases from V and 0 bases from J, leaving 16 bases between. Per the germline V gene, CDR1 is LGHDT and CDR2 is YNNKEL (reference sequence). This CDR3 spans 16 amino acids. For the CDR3, the DNA is TGTGCCAGCAGCAAAGGGTGGGGGCGGATGAACACTGAAGCTTTCTTT. Encoded protein: CASSKGWGRMNTEAFF.

The count of this clone is one. The rearrangement uses TRBV9 and TRBJ2-7; a weak D match, TRBD2 (6 bases). Germline V gene data show CDR1 as SGDLS and CDR2 as YYNGEE. CDR3 length: 16 amino acids. Trimming removed 3 bases at V and 1 base at J, with 17 bases between. The chain's CDR3 is CASSATTGAGSYEQYF. The DNA for the CDR3 is TGTGCCAGCAGCGCTACCACGGGCGCGGGGTCCTACGAGCAGTACTTC.

This sequence joins TRBV7-2 and TRBJ1-5; D is ambiguous. The CDR3 is made up of 15 amino acids. Trimming shortened V by 0 bases and J by 6 bases, and 12 bases separated the two germline ends. Germline assignment: CDR1 SGHTA and CDR2 FQGNSA. The CDR3 reads CASSLAGQLGQPQHF. CDR3 DNA sequence: TGTGCCAGCAGCTTAGCTGGGCAGTTGGGTCAGCCCCAGCATTTT.

This clone was recorded only once. The chain joins TRBV5-1 to TRBJ1-1, with 8 bases fitting TRBD1. CDR1 and CDR2 from the germline V gene are SGHRS and YFSETQ. The ends lost 0 bases at V and 7 bases at J; junction bases unmatched: 8. The CDR3 spans 15 residues. The CDR3 nucleotides read TGCGCCAGCAGCTTGGCCCAGGGGGCGGAGGGTGAAGCTTTCTTT. Translating it yields CASSLAQGAEGEAFF. Full variable domain (outside the CDR3, taken from reference TRBV5-1 and TRBJ1-1): KAGVTQTPRYLIKTRGQQVTLSCSPISGHRSVSWYQQTPGQGLQFLFEYFSETQRNKGNFPGRFSGRQFSNSRSEMNVSTLELGDSALYLCASSLAQGAEGEAFFGQGTRLTVV.

The rearrangement links TRBV24-1 to TRBJ2-4; 8 positions match TRBD2. After removal of 5 bases from V and 11 bases from J, the junction contained 7 bases not matched to a gene. The germline CDR1 and CDR2 sequences are KGHDR and SFDVKD. CDR3 length: 13 residues. The CDR3 spells CATSAPGGGLQYF. Written as DNA, the CDR3 is TGTGCCACCAGTGCCCCAGGCGGGGGGCTTCAGTACTTC.

CDR3 residues: CASSYSRGGNYGYTF. Here the CDR3 DNA reads TGTGCCAGCAGTTACTCTCGCGGGGGTAACTATGGCTACACCTTC. V usage is TRBV6-6 and J usage is TRBJ1-2; perhaps TRBD1 as D (5 bases). Trimming removed 0 bases at V and 1 base at J, with 9 bases between. Germline V gene sequence: CDR1 MNHNY, CDR2 SVGAGI (reference sequence). The CDR3 is 15 residues long.

This rearrangement joins TRBV7-2 to TRBJ2-5; 10 nucleotides match TRBD2. This CDR3 has 15 amino acids. V lost 2 bases, J lost 3 bases, and 3 bases stayed unmatched. Germline CDR1 is SGHTA and CDR2 is FQGNSA. For the CDR3, the DNA is TGTGCCAGCAGCTTAACTAGCGGGGCCAAAGAGACCCAGTACTTC. Its protein product is CASSLTSGAKETQYF.

This clone turned up a few times. The chain joins TRBV6-1 to TRBJ2-3; 10 bases match TRBD1. Germline-derived CDR1 and CDR2 are MNHNS and SASEGT. The CDR3 has 15 amino acids. V shed 2 bases and J 3 bases; nucleotides not matched to a gene: 2. CDR3 in amino acids: CASSERDRGTDTQYF. Here the CDR3 DNA reads TGTGCCAGCAGTGAACGGGACAGGGGAACAGATACGCAGTATTTT.

The rearrangement joins TRBV3-1 (or the pseudogene TRBV3-2) to TRBJ1-5; maybe TRBD1 (6 bases). In germline, CDR1 is LGHDT, CDR2 YNNKEL (reference sequence). The length of the CDR3 is 15 residues. Trimming shortened V by 0 bases and J by 6 bases, and 12 bases separated the two germline ends. The CDR3 nucleotides read TGTGCCAGCAGCCAAGATCTGGGGGCTGGTCAGCCCCAGCATTTT. Its protein is CASSQDLGAGQPQHF.

This clone was counted only a few times. The rearrangement uses TRBV9 and TRBJ2-3, with D possibly matching TRBD2 (7 bases). V gave up 0 bases and J gave up 6 bases, with 14 bases separating them. Germline CDR1 and CDR2: SGDLS and YYNGEE. CDR3 size: 15 residues. The CDR3 loop reads CASSVVEGGPDTQYF. The CDR3 coding sequence is TGTGCCAGCAGCGTAGTGGAGGGGGGGCCCGATACGCAGTATTTT. Full variable domain (remainder filled in from reference TRBV9 and TRBJ2-3): DSGVTQTPKHLITATGQRVTLRCSPRSGDLSVYWYQQSLDQGLQFLIQYYNGEERAKGNILERFSAQQFPDLHSELNLSSLELGDSALYFCASSVVEGGPDTQYFGPGTRLTVL.

The J gene is TRBJ1-2, the V gene TRBV30; D gene uncertain. Germline values: CDR1 GTSNPN, CDR2 SVGIG (reference sequence). The CDR3 length is 14 residues. Trimming shortened V by 0 bases and J by 8 bases, and 16 bases separated the two germline ends. CDR3 sequence: CAWSVSMETGGYTF. The DNA for the CDR3 is TGTGCCTGGAGTGTTAGCATGGAGACGGGGGGCTACACCTTC. The whole variable domain, remainder taken from reference TRBV30 and TRBJ1-2, is SQTIHQWPATLVQPVGSPLSLECTVEGTSNPNLYWYRQAAGRGLQLLFYSVGIGQISSEVPQNLSASRPQDRQFILSSKKLLLSDSGFYLCAWSVSMETGGYTFGSGTRLTVV.

This clone occurred once. The chain couples TRBV7-8 to TRBJ1-1; 7 nucleotides align to TRBD1. This CDR3 spans 15 amino acids. With V trimmed by 0 bases and J by 5 bases, 6 bases remained unmatched. Germline lookup yields CDR1 SGHVS and CDR2 FQNEAQ. The CDR3 is CASSLASRGLTEAFF. DNA of the CDR3: TGTGCCAGCAGCTTAGCGTCCAGGGGGTTGACTGAAGCTTTCTTT.